Sequencing of this T cell receptor (beta chain) was carried out in a study of blood T cell repertoires in COVID-19 (dated by TCRdb to the early 2020s). Describing the broader study: Samples covering the acute and convalescent phases of COVID-19 were provided by collaborators in the United States, Italy and Spain. The dataset comprised deeply sampled blood TCRbeta repertoires from subjects exposed to, actively infected with, or recovered from COVID-19. The prospective study material was composed of cDNA or gDNA derived from T cells, B-cell-depleted T cells, or PBMCs. The repertoires were released in a freely available public database intended as a resource for research on the immune response to SARS-CoV-2. A de-identified subject ID, COVID-19 status, age in years and sex were almost always included in the sample metadata. HLA class I and class II types, where available, came from metadata supplied by the sample provider rather than from assay-based typing. Samples came from the ongoing ImmuneRACE study (first 160 participants) plus 1,254 subjects from 6 global collaborators. What the work shows at the level of the full study, not this receptor alone: How much clinical and demographic metadata was included differed by source and by participant, and the metadata was provided uncurated.

The germline V gene provides CDR1 KGHDR and CDR2 SFDVKD. V and J lose 3 bases and 12 bases, and a span of 11 bases separates them. Inclusive of the bounding cysteine and phenylalanine, the CDR3 is 12 residues long. The kept DNA is CDR3 alone, 36 bases in frame from the first base. The immunoSEQ Assay, a bias-controlled multiplex PCR, was used to amplify TCRbeta CDR3 regions from genomic DNA. The study's own analysis went as follows. The number of nucleated cells in each sample was estimated by amplification of reference gene primers within the assay. To quantify the absolute abundance of each unique TCRbeta CDR3 rearrangement, sequence reads were collapsed and filtered. For each sample, productive Simpson clonality was calculated by taking the square root of Simpson's diversity index across productive rearrangements. Sourced from immuneACCESS, this table was stored by TCRdb with only in-frame sequences that have V and J called. A share of the clones is absent; for the studies checked, an unresolved V gene accounts for under half, and the remainder has no known explanation. V and J calls and clone size are copied from that table; D and trimming were computed from the DNA. A total of some 220,000 clones appear in this sample, over 80% of them only once. The ten largest clones add up to roughly 1.2% of the sample.

With regard to this clone: There is no known antigen for this receptor. No base quality values were provided; no much bigger clone lies one nucleotide off.

In Seattle, one collaborating source enrolled patients while the infection was active and tracked those patients longitudinally over the course of disease. Each collaborating institution followed its own protocols to collect whole blood in K2EDTA tubes. For TCRbeta analysis, collaborator samples were shipped as frozen whole blood, as isolated PBMCs, or as DNA extracted from either sample type. The sequence joins TRBV24-1 to TRBJ2-1; perhaps TRBD1 is the D gene, with 6 bases matching. Source material: peripheral blood. The TCR comes from a woman in her 30s with COVID-19, enrolled during active disease. The CDR3 protein: CATSDEGGSQFF. The DNA sequence is TGTGCCACCAGTGATGAAGGGGGATCGCAGTTCTTC.